This TCR beta chain stems from a study of blood T cell repertoires in COVID-19. Study-wide context: Either two negative PCRs, clearance, or symptom resolution qualified Cohort 3 donors as recovered.

Sequencing was performed with immunoSEQ multiplex PCR; in TCRdb, only in-frame clones are kept and a portion is missing. The sample lists roughly 200,000 clones, roughly nine tenths occurring once. The source is a woman in her forties or fifties in a cohort exposed to, infected with or recovered from COVID-19 (not recorded which). Sequenced: PBMCs or T cells enriched from blood (not recorded which).

The CDR3 DNA reads TGTGCCAGCAGCGAGTGGACAGGTGAAAATTCACCCCTCCACTTT. Amino acids: CASSEWTGENSPLHF. V and J are TRBV2 and TRBJ1-6, with 7 bases that match TRBD1. Germline V gene sequence: CDR1 SNHLY, CDR2 FYNNEI. CDR3 length: 15 residues. J was trimmed by 7 bases and V by 6 bases; bases with no gene match: 9.